These 23 T cell receptor beta chains were all obtained from the same sample, sequenced in a study of blood T cells in healthy people across ages. For the second PCR, which ran for about 7 to 11 cycles, a sample-barcoded 5' primer and a J-beta primer mix were used. TCRdb reprocessed the 5' RACE reads with MiXCR, giving one entry per CDR3 protein. The sample consists of 700,000 to 950,000 distinct CDR3 sequences, roughly 45% of them appearing once. The sample comprised blood. The receptor set was obtained from a woman aged 60-75 years in good health.

The chain recombines TRBV20-1 with TRBJ2-1, with unresolved D. V shed 6 bases and J shed 4 bases, with 7 bases lying between them. The germline V gene encodes CDR1 DFQATT and CDR2 SNEGSKA (reference sequence). CDR3 size: 11 residues. The DNA for the CDR3 is TGCAGTGCCATCCCTTACAATGAGCAGTTCTTC. As protein: CSAIPYNEQFF.

The gene calls are TRBV18 and TRBJ2-1, with 11 bases matching TRBD1. Trimming removed 6 bases from V and 6 bases from J; junction bases left unmatched: 10. This CDR3 has 16 residues. Germline V gives CDR1 KGHSH, CDR2 LQKENI. The CDR3 coding sequence is TGTGCCAGCTCTCTCTTGTCGGGACAGGGGGTCAATGAGCAGTTCTTC. This translates into CASSLLSGQGVNEQFF.

This chain joins TRBV12-5 and TRBJ2-4; 9 bases are shared with TRBD1. V shed 0 bases, J shed 7 bases, and the junction held 4 bases outside the gene matches. The CDR3 spans 15 residues. Germline CDR1 LGHNT, CDR2 FRNRAP. CDR3 sequence: CASGLVQGARNIQYF. The CDR3 bases are TGTGCTAGTGGTTTGGTACAGGGGGCGAGGAACATTCAGTACTTC.

Details on this clonotype: An end of the junction differs from the germline gene, which may be a read error. V gene TRBV4-2 combines with J gene TRBJ2-4; TRBD1 aligns across 11 bases. The better agreement between TRBJ2-7 and the DNA end casts doubt on the J call. The germline V gene has CDR1 LGHNA and CDR2 YNFKEQ. This CDR3 is 16 amino acids long. The CDR3 here is CAGSQLSGTGGNEQYF. CDR3 sequence (DNA): TGTGCCGGCAGCCAACTTTCCGGGACAGGGGGTAACGAGCAGTACTTC.

This rearrangement joins TRBV7-2 to TRBJ1-4; 9 bases agree with TRBD1. This CDR3 spans 15 amino acids. Germline lookup yields CDR1 SGHTA and CDR2 FQGNSA. V gave up 3 bases and J gave up 8 bases; unmatched junction bases: 7. The CDR3 protein is CASSFGQGTLEKLFF. The CDR3 DNA is TGTGCCAGCAGCTTCGGACAGGGGACTTTGGAAAAACTGTTTTTT.

The chain is built from TRBV6-1 and TRBJ1-3, with D uncertain. The CDR3 spans 15 residues. V was shortened by 7 bases and J by 0 bases, with 13 bases between the two germline ends. CDR1 is MNHNS, CDR2 SASEGT, per germline. The CDR3: CASNPQASSGNTIYF. Written as DNA, the CDR3 is TGTGCCAGCAACCCGCAGGCCAGCTCTGGAAACACCATATATTTT.

The rearrangement joins TRBV15 to TRBJ2-7; 7 nucleotides line up with TRBD1. V lost 0 bases, J lost 0 bases, and 5 bases stayed unmatched. Germline assignment: CDR1 LNHNV and CDR2 YYDKDF (reference sequence). The CDR3 contains 16 residues. In DNA, the CDR3 is TGTGCCACCAGCAGAGATCGAGGGGGCAGCTCCTACGAGCAGTACTTC. As protein: CATSRDRGGSSYEQYF.

The V call is TRBV9, the J call TRBJ1-3, with 11 bases matching TRBD1. The CDR3 totals 18 residues. The germline V gene encodes CDR1 SGDLS and CDR2 YYNGEE. The V and J ends lost 3 bases and 0 bases, in that order; junction bases with no gene match: 8. The CDR3 protein is CASSGGRTGGISGNTIYF. The CDR3 DNA sequence: TGTGCCAGCAGCGGCGGGAGGACAGGGGGCATCTCTGGAAACACCATATATTTT.

This clonotype was found a few times. This chain connects TRBV10-3 to TRBJ2-5, with TRBD1 identical over 10 bases. Germline V gene data show CDR1 as ENHRY and CDR2 as SYGVKD. The V gene end was trimmed by 5 bases and the J gene end by 2 bases; junction bases not matched to a gene: 8. The CDR3 is 16 amino acids. The CDR3 reads CAISNRQGALQETQYF. CDR3 in DNA: TGTGCCATCAGTAATCGACAGGGGGCCTTACAAGAGACCCAGTACTTC.

This clonotype was counted only a few times. The chain combines TRBV6-5 with TRBJ2-5; 9 bases are shared with TRBD2. The CDR3 extends over 18 amino acids. In germline, CDR1 is MNHEY, CDR2 SVGAGI. With 0 bases clipped from V and 11 bases from J, the junction kept 19 bases outside the gene matches. CDR3 nucleotide sequence: TGTGCCAGCAGTTACTCCTCGGCTCTGGCGGGGGGGCCGGGTGAGCAGTACTTC. Encoded protein: CASSYSSALAGGPGEQYF.

The chain joins TRBV7-9 to TRBJ2-5; weak D call: TRBD2 (6 bases). CDR1 SEHNR and CDR2 FQNEAQ come from the germline V gene (reference sequence). CDR3 length: 16 amino acids. V lost 1 base and J 2 bases, leaving 14 bases between the germline ends. The CDR3 is CASSLESASAQETQYF. In nucleotides, the CDR3 is TGTGCCAGCAGCTTAGAGTCGGCTAGCGCTCAAGAGACCCAGTACTTC.

This clonotype was observed a few times. The V call is TRBV14, the J call TRBJ2-1, with D perhaps TRBD2 (6 bases). V was clipped by 0 bases and J by 10 bases, with 13 bases between them. The length of the CDR3 is 14 residues. From germline, CDR1 is SGHDN and CDR2 FVKESK. CDR3 nucleotide sequence: TGTGCCAGCAGCCAAGATGGGGACTGGGGGGAGCAGTTCTTC. Amino acids: CASSQDGDWGEQFF.

Of note for this clonotype: With only one base between it and a far larger clone, this is likely a read error. The chain joins TRBV11-1 to TRBJ2-1, with 7 bases fitting TRBD2. The germline V gene encodes CDR1 SGHAT and CDR2 FQDESV (reference sequence). The CDR3 spans 12 residues. The CDR3 DNA reads as TGTGCCAGCAGCCTAGCGGAAGAGACCCAGTTCTTC. Residues: CASSLAEETQFF.

The chain recombines TRBV20-1 with TRBJ2-7; 8 positions agree with TRBD2. Germline V gene data show CDR1 as DFQATT and CDR2 as SNEGSKA (reference sequence). CDR3 length equals 22 residues. V trimming: 0 bases; J trimming: 2 bases; junction bases outside the gene matches: 27. CDR3 loop: CSARDSGVRGLAGRPATYEQYF. The CDR3 coding sequence is TGCAGTGCTAGAGATTCAGGGGTACGCGGGCTAGCGGGCCGGCCTGCAACCTACGAGCAGTACTTC.

The chain has TRBV28 and TRBJ2-7; 10 bases are shared with TRBD1. CDR3 length equals 15 residues. The germline CDR1 and CDR2 sequences are MDHEN and SYDVKM. The V gene end was trimmed by 5 bases and the J gene end by 6 bases; junction bases not matched to a gene: 10. The CDR3 DNA reads TGTGCCAGCAGTATTCCCGGGACAGGGGTGAGCGAGCAGTACTTC. Translated: CASSIPGTGVSEQYF. The full variable domain, its missing parts supplied by reference TRBV28 and TRBJ2-7, is DVKVTQSSRYLVKRTGEKVFLECVQDMDHENMFWYRQDPGLGLRLIYFSYDVKMKEKGDIPEGYSVSREKKERFSLILESASTNQTSMYLCASSIPGTGVSEQYFGPGTRLTVT.

The chain joins TRBV6-2 or TRBV6-3 to TRBJ2-1, with D uncertain. Trimming left V 3 bases short and J 9 bases short, with 9 bases between. Germline V gene sequence: CDR1 MNHEY, CDR2 SVGEGT. This CDR3 has 12 residues. The CDR3 here is CASSYQPSEQFF. The DNA of the CDR3 is TGTGCCAGCAGTTATCAGCCGAGTGAGCAGTTCTTC.

The J gene is TRBJ2-7, the V gene TRBV27; 9 bases map to TRBD1. Germline CDR1 reads MNHEY; CDR2 reads SMNVEV (reference sequence). J lost 1 base, V lost 0 bases, and 7 bases had no gene match. This CDR3 comprises 17 residues. The CDR3: CASSLSAPTGGSYEQYF. The CDR3 DNA is TGTGCCAGCAGTTTATCGGCACCGACAGGGGGGTCCTACGAGCAGTACTTC.

This chain uses TRBV7-9 with TRBJ1-5; TRBD1 is a possible D gene (6 bases). In germline, CDR1 is SEHNR, CDR2 FQNEAQ (reference sequence). V was pared by 4 bases and J by 4 bases, with 11 bases between. The length of the CDR3 is 14 residues. The CDR3 bases are TGTGCCAGCAGCTCCACACAGGGAAATCAGCCCCAGCATTTT. Its translation is CASSSTQGNQPQHF.

The chain uses TRBV29-1 and TRBJ1-1; no clear D gene. In germline, CDR1 is SQVTM, CDR2 ANQGSEA. CDR3 size: 11 residues. V lost 7 bases and J 0 bases, leaving 6 bases between the germline ends. The CDR3 sequence: CSAYMNTEAFF. The CDR3 nucleotides are TGCAGCGCGTACATGAACACTGAAGCTTTCTTT.

The chain links TRBV7-8 to TRBJ2-1; D perhaps matches TRBD2 (6 bases). CDR1 SGHVS and CDR2 FQNEAQ come from the germline V gene. CDR3 length: 14 residues. Deletions cut 0 bases from V and 8 bases from J, with 11 bases between. The CDR3 protein is CASSLASWGDEQFF. CDR3 DNA: TGTGCCAGCAGCTTAGCGTCATGGGGGGATGAGCAGTTCTTC.

This clonotype has at least ten counts. J is TRBJ2-3 and V is TRBV12-3 or TRBV12-4; TRBD2 matches 9 bases. This CDR3 has 15 residues. V gave up 4 bases and J gave up 2 bases; unmatched junction bases: 4. The CDR3 reads CASSSIAGVTDTQYF. In nucleotides, the CDR3 is TGTGCCAGCAGTTCAATAGCGGGGGTCACAGATACGCAGTATTTT.

The count of this clonotype is one. The chain recombines TRBV5-1 with TRBJ2-1; D gene ambiguous. CDR3 size: 13 residues. Germline loops: CDR1 SGHRS, CDR2 YFSETQ. V dropped 4 bases and J dropped 10 bases, with 15 bases sitting between them. CDR3 loop: CASSVEWSWEQFF. The CDR3 coding sequence is TGCGCCAGCAGCGTGGAATGGAGCTGGGAGCAGTTCTTC.

A word on this clonotype: This may stem from a read error, because a much larger clone lies one nucleotide away. This chain connects TRBV4-1 to TRBJ1-2; D is perhaps TRBD1 (5 bases). The V gene's germline CDR1 is MGHRA and CDR2 YSYEKL. The CDR3 spans 19 residues. CDR3 sequence (DNA): TGCGCCAGCAGACACTCACGCCAGGGAACGTCGGAAAAAAACTGTGGCTACACCTTC. As protein: CASRHSRQGTSEKNCGYTF.